This TCR beta chain emerged from a study of shared clonotypes between healthy human individuals. The table came from immunoSEQ multiplex PCR; TCRdb's copy has only in-frame clones and leaves some out. This sample has approximately 470,000 clones, with 70% to 80% found just once. The CDR3 is 14 residues long. V lost 0 bases and J 5 bases, leaving 8 bases between the germline ends. Looked up from germline, CDR1 is SGHNT and CDR2 is YYREEE (reference sequence). This sequence joins TRBV5-4 and TRBJ1-4; no clear D gene. What was sequenced was PBMCs. This sequence was found in a woman aged 40 to 55 in good health. Some clones in this sample may be carry-over from other donors' samples. The CDR3 region has the DNA TGTGCCAGCAGCTTGGCGGGCCGGAATGAAAAACTGTTTTTT. Amino acid sequence: CASSLAGRNEKLFF.